These T cell receptor beta chains were read from a single sample in a study of shared clonotypes between healthy human individuals. Measured with immunoSEQ multiplex PCR; TCRdb has only the in-frame clones, and not every one. The sample carries hundreds of thousands of clones, 73% recorded once. Material: memory CD4+ T cells sorted from blood. All receptors come from a woman aged 25 to 39 in good health. Both conserved end residues are part of each CDR3. The D gene is left open where the match is weak. Part of the rows lack a size; the others show once, few, many or a class for expanded clones.

j_call | v_call | d_call | clone_size | cdr3_length | cdr3_aa | cdr3_nt
TRBJ1-1 | TRBV11-2 | - | - | 14 | CASSLAVGGTEAFF | TGTGCCAGCAGCTTAGCGGTAGGGGGAACTGAAGCTTTCTTT
TRBJ2-3 | TRBV5-8 | TRBD2 | - | 16 | CASSLGIAGLTDTQYF | TGTGCCAGCAGCTTGGGGATAGCGGGACTCACAGATACGCAGTATTTT
TRBJ2-7 | TRBV7-9 | - | - | 12 | CASSSGPYEQYF | TGTGCCAGCAGCTCGGGCCCTTACGAGCAGTACTTC
TRBJ1-2 | TRBV4-2 | - | - | 15 | CASSQDLTDTYGYTF | TGTGCCAGCAGCCAAGATCTGACAGATACTTATGGCTACACCTTC
TRBJ1-1 | TRBV10-3 | - | - | 15 | CAISDPGVLNTEAFF | TGTGCCATCAGTGACCCGGGGGTTCTGAACACTGAAGCTTTCTTT
TRBJ1-2 | TRBV7-2 | - | - | 15 | CASSLAFLTAYGYTF | TGTGCCAGCAGCTTAGCCTTTTTGACAGCCTATGGCTACACCTTC
TRBJ2-2 | TRBV30 | - | - | 11 | CAWEATGELFF | TGTGCCTGGGAGGCCACCGGGGAGCTGTTTTTT
TRBJ2-7 | TRBV18 | TRBD1 | - | 15 | CASSPLGTGNYEQYF | TGTGCCAGCTCACCACTTGGGACAGGAAATTACGAGCAGTACTTC
TRBJ2-3 | TRBV28 | - | few | 15 | CASSWATAGTDTQYF | TGTGCCAGCAGTTGGGCCACAGCGGGCACAGATACGCAGTATTTT
TRBJ2-7 | TRBV19 | TRBD2 | - | 16 | CASSIAAGASSYEQYF | TGTGCCAGTAGTATAGCCGCGGGAGCGAGCTCCTACGAGCAGTACTTC